This T cell receptor (beta chain) was identified during a study of T-cell memory formation after mild COVID-19. Whole-study results and caveats: Pre-infection memory carried some responding clones, suggesting that cross-reactive memory joined. The CD4+ clones that contracted clustered mainly within CM and EM, and the CD8+ clones concentrated in EMRA.

This clonotype has more than one count but fewer than ten. The target antigen is unknown. Constant-segment-primed 5'RACE gave TCR alpha and TCR beta cDNA libraries with sample barcodes and UMIs. In TCRdb, the 5' RACE reads were re-called with MiXCR into one record per CDR3 protein. Counted here are approximately 340,000 distinct CDR3 sequences, 15% to 20% occurring once; the ten biggest clones make up about a fifth. Looked up from germline, CDR1 is MGHRA and CDR2 is YSYEKL. V was trimmed by 6 bases and J by 2 bases, leaving 16 bases between them. CDR3 length: 15 residues. The chain links TRBV4-1 to TRBJ2-5, with D perhaps matching TRBD2 (7 bases). This receptor was taken from a man aged 18-30 years who had mild COVID-19 (a few samples of this study predate the infection). Cell type and time point are not known. Input material: PBMCs or a T cell subset sorted from them (not recorded which). CDR3 bases: TGCGCCAGCAGGGTAAAACAGGGAGGGCAAGAGACCCAGTACTTC. The encoded protein is CASRVKQGGQETQYF.